These 29 T cell receptor beta chains were all obtained from the same sample, sequenced in a study of blood T cell repertoires in COVID-19. This table comes from immunoSEQ multiplex PCR, and its TCRdb copy is limited to in-frame clones, with some not included. The sample records around 700,000 clones, 85% to 90% being singletons. Sequenced material: peripheral blood. These receptors were taken from a young woman with acute or convalescent COVID-19.

The chain joins TRBV6-1 to TRBJ1-5; D gene uncertain. Germline-derived CDR1 and CDR2 are MNHNS and SASEGT. This CDR3 is built from 13 residues. Trimming took 3 bases from V and 1 from J, leaving 4 bases between them. The CDR3 DNA reads TGTGCCAGCAGTGACAGAAGCAATCAGCCCCAGCATTTT. Translated: CASSDRSNQPQHF.

This clone turned up a few times. The chain employs TRBV10-1 and TRBJ1-2; the D gene is possibly TRBD1 (5 bases). The CDR3 consists of 13 residues. The germline gives CDR1 WNHNN, CDR2 SYGVQD (reference sequence). The V gene lost 1 base and the J gene lost 4 bases, with 7 bases spanning the gap. CDR3 in DNA: TGCGCCAGCAGTGAGTGGGGCAGCTATGGCTACACCTTC. Translating it yields CASSEWGSYGYTF.

The chain couples TRBV4-1 to TRBJ1-1, with D possibly TRBD1 on 6 matching bases. Germline V gene lookup returns CDR1 MGHRA and CDR2 YSYEKL. V was pared by 1 base and J by 1 base, with 25 bases between. The CDR3 consists of 20 residues. CDR3 sequence reads: CASSQVFVQGWGTGNTEAFF. The DNA of the CDR3 is TGCGCCAGCAGCCAAGTGTTCGTACAGGGATGGGGTACAGGGAACACTGAAGCTTTCTTT.

The chain links TRBV30 to TRBJ1-5, with 7 bases matching TRBD1. The CDR3 totals 15 residues. The trim removed 2 bases at V and 5 bases at J, leaving 9 bases unmatched. Germline CDR1 and CDR2: GTSNPN and SVGIG (reference sequence). Here the CDR3 reads CAWSMDRPFDQPQHF. The DNA for the CDR3 is TGTGCCTGGAGTATGGACAGGCCTTTTGATCAGCCCCAGCATTTT.

The chain is built from TRBV5-1 and TRBJ2-3; perhaps TRBD2 as D (6 bases). The CDR3 extends over 15 amino acids. The V gene's germline CDR1 is SGHRS and CDR2 YFSETQ. The ends were cut back, 4 bases at V and 0 bases at J, with 12 bases in the middle. The CDR3 region has the DNA TGCGCCAGCAGCCCCGGGGGTACTAGCACAGATACGCAGTATTTT. This translates into CASSPGGTSTDTQYF.

The chain recombines TRBV2 with TRBJ1-1, with 7 bases aligning to TRBD1. The CDR3 is 13 amino acids. V trimming: 9 bases; J trimming: 2 bases; junction bases outside the gene matches: 6. In germline, CDR1 is SNHLY, CDR2 FYNNEI. The DNA for the CDR3 is TGTGCCAGACTACAGGGGATAAACACTGAAGCTTTCTTT. Protein sequence: CARLQGINTEAFF.

The V gene is TRBV9, the J gene TRBJ1-5, with TRBD1 matching 7 bases. The CDR3 contains 21 residues. V was clipped by 5 bases and J by 0 bases; unmatched bases: 23. Germline assignment: CDR1 SGDLS and CDR2 YYNGEE. The CDR3 here is CASRSPRQGFLSHNSNQPQHF. The CDR3 nucleotides are TGTGCCAGCAGATCCCCTCGACAGGGTTTTTTATCGCATAATAGCAATCAGCCCCAGCATTTT.

The J gene is TRBJ2-1, the V gene TRBV2; 12 bases align to TRBD2. Germline assignment: CDR1 SNHLY and CDR2 FYNNEI. The CDR3 has 14 amino acids. V dropped 7 bases and J dropped 7; count of bases not matched to a gene: 5. The CDR3: CASNRLAGVNEQFF. CDR3 nucleotides: TGTGCCAGCAATCGACTAGCGGGGGTTAATGAGCAGTTCTTC.

The gene calls are TRBV15 and TRBJ2-1, with 9 bases matching TRBD1. The CDR3 spans 16 residues. Germline values: CDR1 LNHNV, CDR2 YYDKDF (reference sequence). V lost 0 bases and J lost 4; bases outside the gene matches: 4. This chain's CDR3 is CATSRERGQGYNEQFF. As DNA, the CDR3 is TGTGCCACCAGCAGAGAGCGGGGACAGGGTTACAATGAGCAGTTCTTC.

This clone was picked up many times. This chain's CDR3 is CASRSGGSTGEQYF. In DNA, the CDR3 is TGTGCCAGCAGGTCAGGGGGCTCCACGGGGGAGCAGTACTTC. The genes are TRBV6-5 and TRBJ2-7; 8 bases line up with TRBD1. Germline V gene sequence: CDR1 MNHEY, CDR2 SVGAGI. The J segment lost 7 bases and the V segment lost 6 bases, leaving 11 bases of the junction unmatched. The CDR3 spans 14 residues.

The chain has TRBV7-8 and TRBJ1-2; D is ambiguous. V shed 3 bases and J shed 2 bases, with 10 bases lying between them. The CDR3 is made up of 14 amino acids. Germline values: CDR1 SGHVS, CDR2 FQNEAQ. The CDR3 sequence is CASSFAGKNYGYTF. In nucleotides, the CDR3 is TGTGCCAGCAGCTTCGCCGGTAAAAACTATGGCTACACCTTC.

This clone was detected once. The J gene is TRBJ1-3, the V gene TRBV9; a weak D match, TRBD1 (5 bases). This CDR3 region has 17 residues. V was cut by 2 bases and J by 4 bases, with 19 bases left in between. Germline V gene data show CDR1 as SGDLS and CDR2 as YYNGEE. CDR3 coding DNA: TGTGCCAGCAGCGTCGGGGACTTATCCCGGGGAGGAAACACCATATATTTT. It is translated as CASSVGDLSRGGNTIYF.

This sequence joins TRBV7-8 and TRBJ1-1; TRBD1 agrees at 9 bases. The CDR3 is 15 amino acids. Germline V lookup: CDR1 SGHVS, CDR2 FQNEAQ. V lost 1 base to trimming and J lost 5 bases; unmatched junction nucleotides: 5. CDR3 sequence: CASSLETGGGTEAFF. In DNA, the CDR3 is TGTGCCAGCAGCTTAGAGACAGGGGGGGGGACTGAAGCTTTCTTT.

The chain has TRBV6-5 and TRBJ1-1; no firm D call. V was pared by 6 bases and J by 4 bases, with 6 bases between. This CDR3 spans 11 amino acids. Germline V gives CDR1 MNHEY, CDR2 SVGAGI. The CDR3 DNA sequence: TGTGCCAGCAGCACAGCCACTGAAGCTTTCTTT. Amino acids: CASSTATEAFF.

The V gene is TRBV2, the J gene TRBJ1-5; TRBD1 matches 9 bases. The CDR3 contains 14 residues. The ends lost 6 bases at V and 5 bases at J; junction bases unmatched: 5. Germline V gives CDR1 SNHLY, CDR2 FYNNEI. CDR3 region: CASRGTGRYQPQHF. CDR3 DNA: TGTGCCAGCAGGGGGACAGGGAGGTATCAGCCCCAGCATTTT.

The J gene is TRBJ1-2, the V gene TRBV6-6, with D perhaps matching TRBD1 (5 bases). Trimming took 0 bases from V and 5 from J, leaving 16 bases between them. Looked up from germline, CDR1 is MNHNY and CDR2 is SVGAGI (reference sequence). The CDR3 covers 16 residues. The CDR3 region is CASSYSRGSIEYGYTF. The DNA of the CDR3 is TGTGCCAGCAGTTACTCTAGGGGCTCTATTGAGTATGGCTACACCTTC.

This clone was seen just once. The gene calls are TRBV4-2 and TRBJ2-3; unclear D gene. The CDR3 extends over 20 amino acids. Trimming took 0 bases from V and 4 from J, leaving 26 bases between them. CDR1 and CDR2 from the germline V gene are LGHNA and YNFKEQ. The DNA for the CDR3 is TGTGCCAGCAGCCAAGAACAACTTAGACTCCGGCTGTTCGAGTCAGATACGCAGTATTTT. Amino acid sequence: CASSQEQLRLRLFESDTQYF.

Only one count was recorded for this clone. This chain links TRBV5-1 with TRBJ2-3; possible D gene TRBD2, 6 bases. The V end was cut by 0 bases, the J end by 2 bases, with 10 bases between. Germline V CDR1 and CDR2: SGHRS, YFSETQ. This CDR3 region has 15 residues. The CDR3 DNA follows: TGCGCCAGCAGCTTGGGACTAGTTATCACAGATACGCAGTATTTT. It yields the protein CASSLGLVITDTQYF.

The rearrangement uses TRBV6-4 and TRBJ1-5; TRBD1 is a possible D gene (5 bases). Germline V lookup: CDR1 MRHNA, CDR2 SNTAGT. Trimming stripped 5 bases from V and 1 base from J, with 6 bases between. The CDR3 runs to 13 residues. The DNA for the CDR3 is TGTGCCAGCAGTCAGGGAAGCAATCAGCCCCAGCATTTT. Translation: CASSQGSNQPQHF.

The chain recombines TRBV15 with TRBJ1-1; the match to TRBD1 covers 8 bases. The germline V gene encodes CDR1 LNHNV and CDR2 YYDKDF (reference sequence). V was clipped by 0 bases and J by 6 bases; unmatched bases: 12. There are 17 residues in the CDR3. CDR3 in DNA: TGTGCCACCAGCAGAGATCCTAGGACAGGGAGGTATCCTGAAGCTTTCTTT. Translation: CATSRDPRTGRYPEAFF.

The chain combines TRBV7-2 with TRBJ1-1, with 7 bases lining up with TRBD1. Germline-derived CDR1 and CDR2 are SGHTA and FQGNSA. CDR3 length equals 14 residues. V trimming: 10 bases; J trimming: 4 bases; junction bases outside the gene matches: 12. The CDR3 spells CATSPPAGGTEAFF. The CDR3 nucleotides are TGTGCCACCTCCCCCCCAGCAGGGGGCACTGAAGCTTTCTTT. The full variable domain, with the rest looked up from reference TRBV7-2 and TRBJ1-1, is GAGVSQSPSNKVTEKGKDVELRCDPISGHTALYWYRQSLGQGLEFLIYFQGNSAPDKSGLPSDRFSAERTGGSVSTLTIQRTQQEDSAVYLCATSPPAGGTEAFFGQGTRLTVV.

The chain carries TRBV10-3 and TRBJ1-5; TRBD1 matches at 8 bases. CDR3 length: 15 amino acids. From germline, CDR1 is ENHRY and CDR2 SYGVKD. V lost 0 bases to trimming and J lost 8 bases; unmatched junction nucleotides: 6. DNA of the CDR3: TGTGCCATCAGTGAGTCGGGCAGGGGGCATGAGCCCCAGCATTTT. As protein: CAISESGRGHEPQHF.

The chain links TRBV20-1 to TRBJ2-7, with D perhaps TRBD2 (5 bases). Germline CDR1 is DFQATT and CDR2 is SNEGSKA (reference sequence). Trimming pared 3 bases from V and 3 bases from J, leaving 6 bases between. This CDR3 has 11 residues. CDR3 nucleotides: TGCAGTGCTAGGGGGAGCTACGAGCAGTACTTC. This translates into CSARGSYEQYF.

This chain links TRBV7-9 with TRBJ1-5; 8 nucleotides agree with TRBD1. Germline CDR1 reads SEHNR; CDR2 reads FQNEAQ (reference sequence). The V segment lost 2 bases and the J segment 2 bases; nucleotides outside the gene matches: 11. CDR3 length: 18 amino acids. The CDR3 spells CASSLTPQGARGNQPQHF. DNA for the CDR3: TGTGCCAGCAGCTTAACTCCTCAGGGGGCAAGGGGCAATCAGCCCCAGCATTTT.

J is TRBJ1-1 and V is TRBV5-4; 10 nucleotides align to TRBD1. The germline CDR1 and CDR2 sequences are SGHNT and YYREEE (reference sequence). The CDR3 has 15 amino acids. The junction had 5 bases not matched to a gene; V was cut back by 1 base and J by 5 bases. In DNA form, the CDR3 reads TGTGCCAGCAGCTTGCCCGGGACAGGGGTAACTGAAGCTTTCTTT. Translation: CASSLPGTGVTEAFF.

The V call is TRBV9, the J call TRBJ2-3, with TRBD1 matching 9 bases. This CDR3 comprises 16 residues. Germline V lookup: CDR1 SGDLS, CDR2 YYNGEE. V trimming: 3 bases; J trimming: 4 bases; junction bases outside the gene matches: 9. This CDR3 reads CASSEGTGSTADTQYF. Here the CDR3 DNA reads TGTGCCAGCAGCGAAGGGACAGGGTCAACAGCAGATACGCAGTATTTT.

Turning to this clone: The sample holds other DNA sequences that translate to the same CDR3. The CDR3 loop is CASSRQGNTEAFF. The CDR3 DNA sequence: TGTGCCAGTAGTCGACAGGGGAACACTGAAGCTTTCTTT. The rearrangement joins TRBV19 to TRBJ1-1, with TRBD1 identical over 7 bases. The CDR3 totals 13 residues. Germline assignment: CDR1 LNHDA and CDR2 SQIVND (reference sequence). J lost 1 base, V lost 5 bases, and 1 base had no gene match.

This clone was seen once. This chain joins TRBV5-4 and TRBJ2-1, with TRBD2 identical over 9 bases. Per the germline V gene, CDR1 is SGHNT and CDR2 is YYREEE (reference sequence). The CDR3 extends over 16 amino acids. The V and J ends lost 0 bases and 7 bases, in that order; junction bases with no gene match: 8. CDR3 amino acids: CASSLGRGGAWNEQFF. The CDR3 DNA reads as TGTGCCAGCAGCTTGGGTCGCGGGGGGGCTTGGAATGAGCAGTTCTTC.

The chain combines TRBV9 with TRBJ2-3; no firm D call. This CDR3 is 13 amino acids long. CDR1 is SGDLS, CDR2 YYNGEE, per germline. The V end lost 4 bases, the J end lost 2 bases, and 8 bases lay between the germline ends. The CDR3 coding sequence is TGTGCCAGCAGCTCCCACTACACAGATACGCAGTATTTT. Translated, it gives CASSSHYTDTQYF.